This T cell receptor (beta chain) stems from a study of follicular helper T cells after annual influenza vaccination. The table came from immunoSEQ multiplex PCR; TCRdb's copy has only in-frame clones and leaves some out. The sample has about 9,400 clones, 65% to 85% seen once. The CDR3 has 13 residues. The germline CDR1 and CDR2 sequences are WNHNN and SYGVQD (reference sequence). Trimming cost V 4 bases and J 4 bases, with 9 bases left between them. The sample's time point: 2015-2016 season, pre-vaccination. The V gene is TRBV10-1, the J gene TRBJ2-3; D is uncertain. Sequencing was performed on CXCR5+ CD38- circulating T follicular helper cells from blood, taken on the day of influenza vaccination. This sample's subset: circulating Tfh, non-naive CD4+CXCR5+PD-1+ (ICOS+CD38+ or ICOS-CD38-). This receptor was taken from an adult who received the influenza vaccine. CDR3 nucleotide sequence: TGCGCCAGCAGTGTGACATCGGCAGATACGCAGTATTTT. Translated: CASSVTSADTQYF.